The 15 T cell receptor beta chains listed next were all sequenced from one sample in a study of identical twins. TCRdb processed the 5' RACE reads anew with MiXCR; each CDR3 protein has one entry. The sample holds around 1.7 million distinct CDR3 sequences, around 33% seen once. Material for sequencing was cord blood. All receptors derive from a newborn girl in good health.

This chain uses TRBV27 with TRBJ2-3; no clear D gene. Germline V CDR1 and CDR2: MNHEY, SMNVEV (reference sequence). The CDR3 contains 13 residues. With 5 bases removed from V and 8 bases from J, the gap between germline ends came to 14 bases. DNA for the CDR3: TGTGCCAGCAGTCCGAGCCCAAGCCCTACGCAGTATTTT. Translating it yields CASSPSPSPTQYF.

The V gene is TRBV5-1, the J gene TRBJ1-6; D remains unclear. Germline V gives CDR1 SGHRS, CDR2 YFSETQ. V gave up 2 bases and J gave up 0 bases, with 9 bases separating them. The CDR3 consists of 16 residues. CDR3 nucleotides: TGCGCCAGCAGCTTTGGCCGGAGCTCCTATAATTCACCCCTCCACTTT. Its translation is CASSFGRSSYNSPLHF.

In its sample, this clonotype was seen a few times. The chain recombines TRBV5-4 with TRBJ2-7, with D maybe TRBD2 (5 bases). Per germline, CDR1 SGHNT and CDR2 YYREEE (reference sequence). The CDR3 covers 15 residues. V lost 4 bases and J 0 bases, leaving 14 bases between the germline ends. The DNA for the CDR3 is TGTGCCAGCAGCGTTCTAGCTCCCAGCTCCTACGAGCAGTACTTC. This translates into CASSVLAPSSYEQYF.

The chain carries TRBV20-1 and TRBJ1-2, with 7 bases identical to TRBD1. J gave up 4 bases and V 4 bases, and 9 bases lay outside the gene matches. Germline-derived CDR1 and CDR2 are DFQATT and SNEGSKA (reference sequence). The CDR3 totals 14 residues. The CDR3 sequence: CSATPTSGGYGYTF. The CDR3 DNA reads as TGCAGTGCTACGCCGACCTCAGGGGGCTATGGCTACACCTTC.

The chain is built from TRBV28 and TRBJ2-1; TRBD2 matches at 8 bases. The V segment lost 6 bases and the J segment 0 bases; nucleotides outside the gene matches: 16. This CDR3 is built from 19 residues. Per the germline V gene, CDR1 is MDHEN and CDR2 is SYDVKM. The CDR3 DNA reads TGTGCCAGCAGCCGCCCCGGGACTAGTTACCCAAGCTCCTACAATGAGCAGTTCTTC. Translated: CASSRPGTSYPSSYNEQFF.

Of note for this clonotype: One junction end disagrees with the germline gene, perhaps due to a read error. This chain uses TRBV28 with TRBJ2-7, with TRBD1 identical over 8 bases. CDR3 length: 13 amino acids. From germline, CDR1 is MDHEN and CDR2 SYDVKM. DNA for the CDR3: TGTGCCGGCAGTTACAGGGGGAGCTACGAGCAGTACTTC. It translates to CAGSYRGSYEQYF.

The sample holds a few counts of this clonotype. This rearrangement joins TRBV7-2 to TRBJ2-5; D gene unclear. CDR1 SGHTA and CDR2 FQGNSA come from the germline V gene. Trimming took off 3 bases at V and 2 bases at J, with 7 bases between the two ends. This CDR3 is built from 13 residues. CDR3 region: CASSFDQQETQYF. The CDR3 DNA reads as TGTGCCAGCAGCTTCGATCAACAAGAGACCCAGTACTTC.

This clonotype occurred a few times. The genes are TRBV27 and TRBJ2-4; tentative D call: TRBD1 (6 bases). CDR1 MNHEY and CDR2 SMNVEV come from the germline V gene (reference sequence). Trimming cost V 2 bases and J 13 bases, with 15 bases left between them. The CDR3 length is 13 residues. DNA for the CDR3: TGTGCCAGCAGTTTAACAGGGATGGGGGAGCAGTACTTC. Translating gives CASSLTGMGEQYF.

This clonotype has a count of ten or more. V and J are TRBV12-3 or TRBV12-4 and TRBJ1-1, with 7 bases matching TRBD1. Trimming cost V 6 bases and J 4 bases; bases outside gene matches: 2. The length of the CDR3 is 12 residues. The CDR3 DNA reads TGTGCCAGCAGCCCAGGGGGCACTGAAGCTTTCTTT. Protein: CASSPGGTEAFF.

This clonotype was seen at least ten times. In nucleotides, the CDR3 is TGCGCCAGCTCTAACAGGGGGGACACAGATACGCAGTATTTT. It is translated as CASSNRGDTDTQYF. The rearrangement links TRBV5-1 to TRBJ2-3; the match to TRBD1 covers 8 bases. With 7 bases clipped from V and 2 bases from J, the junction kept 6 bases outside the gene matches. The CDR3 is 14 residues long. Per the germline V gene, CDR1 is SGHRS and CDR2 is YFSETQ.

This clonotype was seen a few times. The CDR3, as DNA: TGTGCCAGCAGCTTGACTCAAGCTAACTATGGCTACACCTTC. This codes for CASSLTQANYGYTF. V is TRBV7-9 and J is TRBJ1-2; D is uncertain. CDR1 SEHNR and CDR2 FQNEAQ come from the germline V gene (reference sequence). This CDR3 comprises 14 residues. V lost 3 bases to trimming and J lost 0 bases, with 8 bases between them.

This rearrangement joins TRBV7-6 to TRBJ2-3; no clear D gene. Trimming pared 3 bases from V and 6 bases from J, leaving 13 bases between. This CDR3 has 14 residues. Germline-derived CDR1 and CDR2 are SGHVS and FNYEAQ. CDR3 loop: CASSFFLGPDTQYF. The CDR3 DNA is TGTGCCAGCAGCTTCTTCCTGGGCCCGGATACGCAGTATTTT.

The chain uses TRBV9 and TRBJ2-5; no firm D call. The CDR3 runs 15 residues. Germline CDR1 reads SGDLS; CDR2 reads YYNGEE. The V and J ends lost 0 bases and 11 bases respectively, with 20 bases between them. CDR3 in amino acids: CASSVELAPYNEQYF. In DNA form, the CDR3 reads TGTGCCAGCAGCGTAGAGCTCGCTCCCTACAATGAGCAGTACTTC.

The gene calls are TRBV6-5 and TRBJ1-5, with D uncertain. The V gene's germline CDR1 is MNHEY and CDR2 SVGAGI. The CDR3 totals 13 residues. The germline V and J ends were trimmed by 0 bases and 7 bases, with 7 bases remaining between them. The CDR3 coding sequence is TGTGCCAGCAGTTACTCGAAGCGGCAGCCCCAGCATTTT. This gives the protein CASSYSKRQPQHF.

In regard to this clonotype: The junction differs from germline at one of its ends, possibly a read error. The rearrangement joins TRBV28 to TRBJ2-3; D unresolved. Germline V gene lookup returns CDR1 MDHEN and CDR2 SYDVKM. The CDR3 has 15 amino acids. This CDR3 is CTSSSQSAGSDTQYF. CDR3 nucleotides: TGTACCAGCAGTTCTCAGTCCGCAGGATCAGATACGCAGTATTTT.